The T cell receptor (beta chain) described here comes from a study of T cell responses to AZD1222 COVID-19 vaccine. Study results and limitations: Spike-specific TCR breadth rose after two AZD1222 doses, and depth rose as well. Without day 14 samples, only post-peak T cell repertoires were studied.

Sequencing used immunoSEQ multiplex PCR; TCRdb keeps in-frame clones, though not all of them. The table has roughly 180,000 clones, 80% to 90% seen once. This clone was seen just once. The target antigen is unknown. V was pared by 0 bases and J by 3 bases, with 5 bases of the junction left unmatched. Per the germline V gene, CDR1 is SGHRS and CDR2 is YFSETQ. The CDR3 covers 16 residues. The chain is built from TRBV5-1 and TRBJ1-3, with TRBD1 matching 8 bases. The TCR sequence derives from an adult in good health. This material consisted of peripheral blood, taken on day 0 of AZD1222 vaccination. CDR3 DNA sequence: TGCGCCAGCAGCTTGGTGGCAGGGGGCTTTGGAAACACCATATATTTT. It yields the protein CASSLVAGGFGNTIYF.